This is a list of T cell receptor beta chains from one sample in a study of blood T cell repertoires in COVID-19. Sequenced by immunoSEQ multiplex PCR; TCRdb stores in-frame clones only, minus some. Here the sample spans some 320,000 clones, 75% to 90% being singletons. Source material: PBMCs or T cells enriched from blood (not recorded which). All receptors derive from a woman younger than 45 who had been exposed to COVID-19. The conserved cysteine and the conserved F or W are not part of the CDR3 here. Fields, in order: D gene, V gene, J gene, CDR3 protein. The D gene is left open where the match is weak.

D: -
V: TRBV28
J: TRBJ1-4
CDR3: ASSLYPPSQQGPVEKLF

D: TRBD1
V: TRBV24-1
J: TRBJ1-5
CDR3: ATSDGRGLNQPQH

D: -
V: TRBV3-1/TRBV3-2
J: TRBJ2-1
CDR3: ASSHEGSEQF

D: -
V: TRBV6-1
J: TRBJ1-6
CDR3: ASSEATGSSYNSPLH

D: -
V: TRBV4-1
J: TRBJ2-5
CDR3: ASSQSIGRPQY

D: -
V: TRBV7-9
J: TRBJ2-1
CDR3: ASSFMRGQGYNEQF

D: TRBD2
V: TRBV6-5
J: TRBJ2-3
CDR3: ASRSSGRGTDTQY

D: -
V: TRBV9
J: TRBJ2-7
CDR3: ASSLEDSYEQY

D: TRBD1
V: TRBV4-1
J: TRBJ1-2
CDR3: ASSQGPGQTYGYT

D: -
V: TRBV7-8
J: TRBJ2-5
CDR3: ASSPRETQY

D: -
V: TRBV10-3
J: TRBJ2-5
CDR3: AISELSLLAEETQY

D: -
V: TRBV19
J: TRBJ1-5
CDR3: ASSPIPGSNQPQH

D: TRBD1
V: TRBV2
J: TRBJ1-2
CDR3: ASSEARDRFYGYT

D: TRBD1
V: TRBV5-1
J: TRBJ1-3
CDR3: ASSSGQPSGNTIY

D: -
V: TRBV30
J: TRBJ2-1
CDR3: ACSMRVGAAGNEQF

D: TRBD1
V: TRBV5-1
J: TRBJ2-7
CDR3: ASSPHGTGAYEQY

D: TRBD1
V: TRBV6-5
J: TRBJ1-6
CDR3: AGGQGNNSPLH

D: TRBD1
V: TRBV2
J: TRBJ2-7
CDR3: ASILNADRGYEQY

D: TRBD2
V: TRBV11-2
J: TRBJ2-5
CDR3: ASSLGTTLKETQY

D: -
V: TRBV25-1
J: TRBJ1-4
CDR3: ASSVAADFEKLF

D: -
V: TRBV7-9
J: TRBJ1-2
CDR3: ASSLPSNYGYT

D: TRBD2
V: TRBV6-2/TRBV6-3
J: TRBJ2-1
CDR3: ASSYPVPSGSSYNEQF

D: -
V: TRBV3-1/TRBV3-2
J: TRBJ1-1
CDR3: ASSPTLTNLNTEAF

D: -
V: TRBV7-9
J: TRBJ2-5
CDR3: ASSLFLRYQETQY

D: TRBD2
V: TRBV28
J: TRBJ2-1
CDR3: ASDTGTSSYNEQF

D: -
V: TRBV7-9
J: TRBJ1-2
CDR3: ASSLTGQTGYGYT

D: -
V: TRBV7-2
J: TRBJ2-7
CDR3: ASSWVGDEQY

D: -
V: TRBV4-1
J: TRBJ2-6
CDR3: ASSPSSAGSGANVLT

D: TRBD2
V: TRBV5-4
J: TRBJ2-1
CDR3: ASSLARLAAYNEQF

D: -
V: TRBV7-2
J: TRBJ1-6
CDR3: ASSTNAQGRNSPLH

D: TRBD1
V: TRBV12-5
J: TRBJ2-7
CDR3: ASGLVGLVDRGYEQY

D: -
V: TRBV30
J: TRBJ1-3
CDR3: AWGARASGNTIY

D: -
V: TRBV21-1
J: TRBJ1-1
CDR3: ASSKTRGNTEAF

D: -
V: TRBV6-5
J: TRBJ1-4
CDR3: ASSYSRQINEKLF

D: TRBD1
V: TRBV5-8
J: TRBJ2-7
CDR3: ASSPRPGQENYEQY

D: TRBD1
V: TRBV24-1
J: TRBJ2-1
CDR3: ATSDPGTGGNEQF